The sequence of this T cell receptor beta chain was determined in a study of identical twins. Regarding the study as a whole: Twin sharing of out-of-frame TCR alpha was underestimated by models in monozygotic pairs.

A remark on this clonotype: Its antigen is as yet unknown.

There are 15 residues in the CDR3. Germline V gene sequence: CDR1 SQVTM, CDR2 ANQGSEA. The V gene end was trimmed by 4 bases and the J gene end by 4 bases; junction bases not matched to a gene: 13. TCRdb re-analysed the 5' RACE reads in MiXCR, keeping a single row per CDR3 protein. This table holds about 530,000 distinct CDR3 sequences, under 25% found once. This sample was shared with a second study, whose subject was yellow fever vaccine responses in identical twins.

The chain joins TRBV29-1 to TRBJ2-7, with 7 bases fitting TRBD2. The sequence derives from a woman between 18 and 29 years old in good health. The sample taken for sequencing was CD4+ T cells sorted from blood. The CDR3 bases are TGCAGCGTTGTATTCGGTTGGCGGGAGCAGTACGAGCAGTACTTC. It yields the protein CSVVFGWREQYEQYF.